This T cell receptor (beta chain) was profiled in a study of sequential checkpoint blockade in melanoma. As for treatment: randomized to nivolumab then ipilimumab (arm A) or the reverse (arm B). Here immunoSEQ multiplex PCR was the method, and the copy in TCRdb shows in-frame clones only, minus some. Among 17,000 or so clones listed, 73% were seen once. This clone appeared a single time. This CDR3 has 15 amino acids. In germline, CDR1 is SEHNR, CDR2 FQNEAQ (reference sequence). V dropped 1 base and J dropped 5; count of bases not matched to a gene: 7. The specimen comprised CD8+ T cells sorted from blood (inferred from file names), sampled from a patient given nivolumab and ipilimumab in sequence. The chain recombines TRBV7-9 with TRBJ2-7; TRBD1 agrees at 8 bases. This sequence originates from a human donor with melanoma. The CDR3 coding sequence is TGTGCCAGCAGCTTAGTGACAGGGGAGCGTGACGAGCAGTACTTC. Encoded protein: CASSLVTGERDEQYF.